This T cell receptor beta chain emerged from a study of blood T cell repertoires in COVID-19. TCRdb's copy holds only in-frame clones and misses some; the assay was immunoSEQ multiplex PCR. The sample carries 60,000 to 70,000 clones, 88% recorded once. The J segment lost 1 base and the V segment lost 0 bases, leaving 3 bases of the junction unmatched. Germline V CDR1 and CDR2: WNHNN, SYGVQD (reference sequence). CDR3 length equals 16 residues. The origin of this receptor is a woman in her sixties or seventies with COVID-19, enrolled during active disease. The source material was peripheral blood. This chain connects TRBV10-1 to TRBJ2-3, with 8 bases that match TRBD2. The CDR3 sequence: CASSESSGIGTDTQYF. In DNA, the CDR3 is TGCGCCAGCAGTGAGTCTAGCGGGATCGGCACAGATACGCAGTATTTT.